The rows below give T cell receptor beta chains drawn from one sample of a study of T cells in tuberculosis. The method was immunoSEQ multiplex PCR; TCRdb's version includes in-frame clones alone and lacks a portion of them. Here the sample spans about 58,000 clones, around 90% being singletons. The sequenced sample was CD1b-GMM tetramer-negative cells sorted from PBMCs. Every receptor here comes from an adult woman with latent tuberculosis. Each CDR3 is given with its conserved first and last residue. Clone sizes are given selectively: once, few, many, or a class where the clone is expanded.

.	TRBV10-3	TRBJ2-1	CAISYSEGEDEQFF
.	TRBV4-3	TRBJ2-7	CASSHLQGDRRYEQYF
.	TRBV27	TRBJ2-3	CASSPDGTGVWDTQYF
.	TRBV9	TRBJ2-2	CASSGRQGSNTGELFF
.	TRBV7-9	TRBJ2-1	CASSRVSGVNEQFF
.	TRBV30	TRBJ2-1	CAWSIGYNEQFF
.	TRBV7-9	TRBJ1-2	CASSLAGTYYGYTF
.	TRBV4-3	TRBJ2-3	CASSRSGTSKTDTQYF
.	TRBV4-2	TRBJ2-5	CASSHPDFLQETQYF
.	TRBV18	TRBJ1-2	CASSGGLNYGYTF
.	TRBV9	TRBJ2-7	CASSPFLGGPLHEQYF
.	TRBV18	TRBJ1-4	CASSLHGNIFRNEKLFF
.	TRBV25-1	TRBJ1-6	CASSLTGEHSPLHF
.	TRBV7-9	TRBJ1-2	CASSLSLNYGYTF
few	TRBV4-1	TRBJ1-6	CASSQGPDTNSPLHF
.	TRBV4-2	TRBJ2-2	CASSPHLSGELFF
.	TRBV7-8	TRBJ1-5	CASSLYTDQPQHF
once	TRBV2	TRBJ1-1	CASRDDRGFEAFF
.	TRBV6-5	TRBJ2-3	CASSLNRGLTQYF
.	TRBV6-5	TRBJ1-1	CASSYIGGLNTEAFF
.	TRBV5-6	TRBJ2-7	CASTLLGGGEQYF
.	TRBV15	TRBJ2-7	CATSISARRGLFSEQYF
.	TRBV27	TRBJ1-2	CASRSIGVWGYTF